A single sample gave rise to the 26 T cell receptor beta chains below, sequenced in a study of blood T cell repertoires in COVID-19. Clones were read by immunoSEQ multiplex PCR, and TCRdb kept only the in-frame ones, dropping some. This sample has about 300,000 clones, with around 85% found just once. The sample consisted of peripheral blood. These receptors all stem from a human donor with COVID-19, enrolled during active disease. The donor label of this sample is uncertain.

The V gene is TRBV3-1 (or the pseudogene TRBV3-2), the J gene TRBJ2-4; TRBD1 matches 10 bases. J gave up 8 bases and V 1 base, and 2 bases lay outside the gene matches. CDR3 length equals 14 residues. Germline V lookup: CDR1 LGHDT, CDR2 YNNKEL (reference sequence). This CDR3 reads CASSQGDRGDIQYF. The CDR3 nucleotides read TGTGCCAGCAGCCAAGGGGACAGGGGAGACATTCAGTACTTC.

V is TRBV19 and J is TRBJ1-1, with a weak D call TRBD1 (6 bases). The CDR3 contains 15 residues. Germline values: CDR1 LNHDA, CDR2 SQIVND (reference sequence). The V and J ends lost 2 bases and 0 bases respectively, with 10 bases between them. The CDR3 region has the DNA TGTGCCAGTAGTATACGGGGGGCTTTGAACACTGAAGCTTTCTTT. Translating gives CASSIRGALNTEAFF.

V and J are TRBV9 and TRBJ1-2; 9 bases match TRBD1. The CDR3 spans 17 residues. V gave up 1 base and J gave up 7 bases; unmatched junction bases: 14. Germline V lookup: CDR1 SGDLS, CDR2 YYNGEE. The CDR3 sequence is CASSVSLTAQGASGYTF. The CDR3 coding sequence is TGTGCCAGCAGCGTATCGCTCACCGCACAGGGGGCGAGTGGCTACACCTTC. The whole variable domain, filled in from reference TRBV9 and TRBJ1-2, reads DSGVTQTPKHLITATGQRVTLRCSPRSGDLSVYWYQQSLDQGLQFLIQYYNGEERAKGNILERFSAQQFPDLHSELNLSSLELGDSALYFCASSVSLTAQGASGYTFGSGTRLTVV.

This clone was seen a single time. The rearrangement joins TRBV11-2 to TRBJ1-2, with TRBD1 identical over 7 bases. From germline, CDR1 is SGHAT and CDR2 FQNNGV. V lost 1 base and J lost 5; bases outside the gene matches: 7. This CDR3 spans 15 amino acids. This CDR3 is CASSLVTGWNYGYTF. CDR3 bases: TGTGCCAGCAGCTTAGTGACAGGGTGGAATTATGGCTACACCTTC.

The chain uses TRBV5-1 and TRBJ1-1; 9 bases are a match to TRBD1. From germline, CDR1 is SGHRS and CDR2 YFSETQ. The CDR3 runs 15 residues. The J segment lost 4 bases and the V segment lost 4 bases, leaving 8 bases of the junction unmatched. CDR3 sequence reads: CASSLAGTGFTEAFF. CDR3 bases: TGCGCCAGCAGCCTAGCCGGGACAGGGTTCACTGAAGCTTTCTTT.

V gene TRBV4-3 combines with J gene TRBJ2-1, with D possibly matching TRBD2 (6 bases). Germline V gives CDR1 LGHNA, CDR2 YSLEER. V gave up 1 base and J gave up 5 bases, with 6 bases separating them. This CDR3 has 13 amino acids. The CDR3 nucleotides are TGCGCCAGCAGCCAAGGGACTAACAATGAGCAGTTCTTC. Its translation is CASSQGTNNEQFF.

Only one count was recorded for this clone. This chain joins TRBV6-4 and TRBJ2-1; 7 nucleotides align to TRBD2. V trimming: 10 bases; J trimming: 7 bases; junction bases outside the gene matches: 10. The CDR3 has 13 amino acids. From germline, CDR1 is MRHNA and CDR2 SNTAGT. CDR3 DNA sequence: TGTGCCACCAGCGGGACTCTGGGTAATGAGCAGTTCTTC. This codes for CATSGTLGNEQFF.

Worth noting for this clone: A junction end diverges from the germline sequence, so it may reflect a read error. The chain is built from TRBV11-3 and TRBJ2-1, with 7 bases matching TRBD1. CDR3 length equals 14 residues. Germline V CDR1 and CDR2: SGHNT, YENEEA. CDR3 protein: CASSLGQSSSHQVF. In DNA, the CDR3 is TGTGCCAGCAGCTTGGGACAGTCGTCAAGTCACCAGGTCTTC.

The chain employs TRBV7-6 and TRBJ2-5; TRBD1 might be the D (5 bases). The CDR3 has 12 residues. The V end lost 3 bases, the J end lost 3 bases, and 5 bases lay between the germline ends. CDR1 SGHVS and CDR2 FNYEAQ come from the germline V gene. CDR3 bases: TGTGCCAGCAGCTTCAGGGAAGAGACCCAGTACTTC. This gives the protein CASSFREETQYF.

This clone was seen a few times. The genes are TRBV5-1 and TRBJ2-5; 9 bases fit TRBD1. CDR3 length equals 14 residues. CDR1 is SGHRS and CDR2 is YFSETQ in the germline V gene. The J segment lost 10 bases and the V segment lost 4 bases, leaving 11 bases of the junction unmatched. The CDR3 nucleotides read TGCGCCAGCAGCCCCGGGACAGGGAAGAGGATCCAGTACTTC. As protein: CASSPGTGKRIQYF.

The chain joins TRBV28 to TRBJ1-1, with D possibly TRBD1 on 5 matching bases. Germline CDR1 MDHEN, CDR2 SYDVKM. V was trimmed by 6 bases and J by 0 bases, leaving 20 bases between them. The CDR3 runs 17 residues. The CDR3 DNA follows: TGTGCCAGCAGCGTACCGACTGGGGCAGGCATGAACACTGAAGCTTTCTTT. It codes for CASSVPTGAGMNTEAFF.

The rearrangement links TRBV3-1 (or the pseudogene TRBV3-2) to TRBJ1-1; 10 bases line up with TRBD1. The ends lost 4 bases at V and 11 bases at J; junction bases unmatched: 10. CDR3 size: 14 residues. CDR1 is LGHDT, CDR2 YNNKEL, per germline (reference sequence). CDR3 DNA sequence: TGTGCCAGCAGCCCGGGACAGGGGCCCCAATGGGCTTTCTTT. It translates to CASSPGQGPQWAFF.

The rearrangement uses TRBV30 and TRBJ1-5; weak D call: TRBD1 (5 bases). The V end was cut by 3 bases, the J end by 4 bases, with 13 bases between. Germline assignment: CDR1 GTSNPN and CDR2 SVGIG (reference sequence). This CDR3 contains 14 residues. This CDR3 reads CAWSPLGGNQPQHF. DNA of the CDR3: TGTGCCTGGAGCCCCCTCGGGGGAAATCAGCCCCAGCATTTT.

CDR3 bases: TGTGCCAGCAGTGCTACTAACTATGGCTACACCTTC. It is translated as CASSATNYGYTF. The chain links TRBV12-3 or TRBV12-4 to TRBJ1-2; D unresolved. Trimming removed 5 bases from V and 0 bases from J, with 4 bases in between. The CDR3 extends over 12 amino acids.

CDR3 DNA: TGTGCCAGCAGTGGCTCTCTCGGGACTAGCGGACAACCTTACAATGAGCAGTTCTTC. Its protein is CASSGSLGTSGQPYNEQFF. The chain recombines TRBV9 with TRBJ2-1, with 11 positions matching TRBD2. Trimming removed 5 bases from V and 4 bases from J; junction bases left unmatched: 17. Germline CDR1 is SGDLS and CDR2 is YYNGEE. CDR3 length: 19 residues.

DNA for the CDR3: TGTGCCAGCAGCCCCGGGGTAGCCTTCCAAGAGACCCAGTACTTC. Translated: CASSPGVAFQETQYF. This chain connects TRBV7-2 to TRBJ2-5, with a weak D call TRBD2 (5 bases). The ends were cut back, 5 bases at V and 1 base at J, with 14 bases in the middle. Looked up from germline, CDR1 is SGHTA and CDR2 is FQGNSA. The CDR3 consists of 15 residues.

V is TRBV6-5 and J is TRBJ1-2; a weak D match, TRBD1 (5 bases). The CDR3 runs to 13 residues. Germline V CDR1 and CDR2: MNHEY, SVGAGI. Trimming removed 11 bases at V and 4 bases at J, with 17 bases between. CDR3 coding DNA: TGTGCCCCTGCTGCGGGGGGAGTCTATGGCTACACCTTC. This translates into CAPAAGGVYGYTF.

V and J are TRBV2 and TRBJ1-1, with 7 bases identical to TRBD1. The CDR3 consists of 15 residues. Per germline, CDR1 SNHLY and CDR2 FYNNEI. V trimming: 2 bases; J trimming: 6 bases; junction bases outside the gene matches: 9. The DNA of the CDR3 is TGTGCCAGCAGTGAAAACAGGGGCCTTAAATCTGAAGCTTTCTTT. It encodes CASSENRGLKSEAFF. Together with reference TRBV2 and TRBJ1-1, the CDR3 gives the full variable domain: EPEVTQTPSHQVTQMGQEVILRCVPISNHLYFYWYRQILGQKVEFLVSFYNNEISEKSEIFDDQFSVERPDGSNFTLKIRSTKLEDSAMYFCASSENRGLKSEAFFGQGTRLTVV.

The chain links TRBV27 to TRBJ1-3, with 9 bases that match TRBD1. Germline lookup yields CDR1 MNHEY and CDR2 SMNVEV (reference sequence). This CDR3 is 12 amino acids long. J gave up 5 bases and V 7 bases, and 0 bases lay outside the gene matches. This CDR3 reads CASNRGRNTIYF. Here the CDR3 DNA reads TGTGCCAGCAACAGGGGGCGAAACACCATATATTTT.

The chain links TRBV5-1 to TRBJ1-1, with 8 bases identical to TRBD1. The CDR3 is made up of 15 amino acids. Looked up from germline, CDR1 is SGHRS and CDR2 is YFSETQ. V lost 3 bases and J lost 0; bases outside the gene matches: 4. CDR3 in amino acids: CASSYGQGMNTEAFF. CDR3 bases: TGCGCCAGCAGCTATGGACAGGGTATGAACACTGAAGCTTTCTTT.

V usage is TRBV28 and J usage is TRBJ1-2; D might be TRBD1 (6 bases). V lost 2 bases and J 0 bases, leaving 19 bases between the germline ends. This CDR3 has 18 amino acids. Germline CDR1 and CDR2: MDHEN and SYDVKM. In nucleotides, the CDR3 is TGTGCCAGCAGTTTAAGTCCCGCAGGGGCCTCCTCTAACTATGGCTACACCTTC. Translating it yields CASSLSPAGASSNYGYTF.

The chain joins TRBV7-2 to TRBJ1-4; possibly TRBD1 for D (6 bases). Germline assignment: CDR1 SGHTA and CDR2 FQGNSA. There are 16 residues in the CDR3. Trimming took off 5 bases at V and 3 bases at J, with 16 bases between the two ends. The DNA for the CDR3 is TGTGCCAGCAGCCCCCTAGGACAGCCTTCTAATGAAAAACTGTTTTTT. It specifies CASSPLGQPSNEKLFF.

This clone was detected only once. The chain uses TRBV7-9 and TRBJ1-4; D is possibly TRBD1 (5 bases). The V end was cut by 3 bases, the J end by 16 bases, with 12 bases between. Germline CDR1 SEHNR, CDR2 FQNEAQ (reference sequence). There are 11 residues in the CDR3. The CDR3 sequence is CASSFDDSPFF. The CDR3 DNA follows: TGTGCCAGCAGCTTTGATGACAGCCCGTTTTTT.

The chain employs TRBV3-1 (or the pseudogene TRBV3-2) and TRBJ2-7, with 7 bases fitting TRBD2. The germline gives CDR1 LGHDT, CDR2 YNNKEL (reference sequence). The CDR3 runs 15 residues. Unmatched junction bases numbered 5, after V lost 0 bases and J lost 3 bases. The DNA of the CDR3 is TGTGCCAGCAGCCAAGACCCTAGCGGACTCTACGAGCAGTACTTC. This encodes CASSQDPSGLYEQYF.

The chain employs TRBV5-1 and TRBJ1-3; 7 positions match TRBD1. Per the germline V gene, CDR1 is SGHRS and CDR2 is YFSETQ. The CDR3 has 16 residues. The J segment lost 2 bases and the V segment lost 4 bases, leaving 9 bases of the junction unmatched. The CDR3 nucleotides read TGCGCCAGCAGCGCCCGACAGGGACTGGCTGGAAACACCATATATTTT. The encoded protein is CASSARQGLAGNTIYF.

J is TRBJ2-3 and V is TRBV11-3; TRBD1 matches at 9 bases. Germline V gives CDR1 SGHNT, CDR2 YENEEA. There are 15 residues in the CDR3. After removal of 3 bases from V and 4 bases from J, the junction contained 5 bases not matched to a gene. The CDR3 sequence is CASSFPRTGADTQYF. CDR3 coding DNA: TGTGCCAGCAGCTTCCCCCGGACAGGGGCAGATACGCAGTATTTT.